This TCR beta chain was documented in a study of CD8+ T cells in alopecia areata. Trimming pared 3 bases from V and 6 bases from J, leaving 10 bases between. Germline V lookup: CDR1 SEHNR, CDR2 FQNEAQ (reference sequence). This CDR3 has 13 residues. Noted treatment: oral pan-JAK inhibitor, 5-10 mg twice daily. Extraction and reverse transcription of RNA yielded cDNA as the sequencing template. Data came from immunoSEQ multiplex PCR; TCRdb stores just in-frame clones and leaves some out. The data show approximately 45,000 clones, about two thirds seen once. This TCR was recovered from a human donor with alopecia areata. The chain recombines TRBV7-9 with TRBJ2-3, with D maybe TRBD2 (5 bases). Sample: CD8+ T cells sorted from blood, taken at week 4, from a patient treated with tofacitinib. Here the CDR3 DNA reads TGTGCCAGCAGCTTTACTAGTTCCGATACGCAGTATTTT. Translated, it gives CASSFTSSDTQYF.